This T cell receptor (beta chain) was obtained from a study of blood T cell repertoires in COVID-19. Across the whole study: Acute and convalescent COVID-19 samples came from the United States, Italy and Spain.

Germline values: CDR1 SEHNR, CDR2 FQNEAQ (reference sequence). V was shortened by 2 bases and J by 0 bases, with 11 bases between the two germline ends. CDR3 length: 16 amino acids. The method was immunoSEQ multiplex PCR; TCRdb's version includes in-frame clones alone and lacks a portion of them. Of around 150,000 clones listed, 60% to 80% were seen once; the top ten hold just under 3%. Living in 20 to 30 US areas, the participants were between 18 and 89 years of age. Among Cohort 3 donors, those recovered had two negative PCRs, clearance, or symptom resolution. This clonotype was obtained from a woman in her fifties or sixties who had recovered from COVID-19. The sequenced material came from PBMCs or T cells enriched from blood (not recorded which). The chain recombines TRBV7-9 with TRBJ1-3; D possibly corresponds to TRBD1 (6 bases). DNA for the CDR3: TGTGCCAGCAGCTTATCTGACAGGAGCTCTGGAAACACCATATATTTT. As protein: CASSLSDRSSGNTIYF. The variable domain in full, completed from reference TRBV7-9 and TRBJ1-3, reads DTGVSQNPRHKITKRGQNVTFRCDPISEHNRLYWYRQTLGQGPEFLTYFQNEAQLEKSRLLSDRFSAERPKGSFSTLEIQRTEQGDSAMYLCASSLSDRSSGNTIYFGEGSWLTVV.